Reported below is one T cell receptor (beta chain). This PCR relied on a set of 60 Vbeta primers and 13 Jbeta primers. The table came from immunoSEQ multiplex PCR; TCRdb's copy has only in-frame clones and leaves some out. The data show approximately 110,000 clones, with about three quarters seen just once and roughly 5.6% held by the top ten. Germline CDR1 is MNHEY and CDR2 is SVGAGI. V was pared by 6 bases and J by 3 bases, with 7 bases of the junction left unmatched. The CDR3 extends over 14 amino acids. These data belong to a study of cytomegalovirus exposure and HLA in healthy donors. The chain links TRBV6-5 to TRBJ2-7; 8 bases are a match to TRBD2. Sample: PBMCs. The source of this sequence is a female donor in good health and CMV-seropositive. As DNA, the CDR3 is TGTGCCAGCAGCCAGCGGGAGACGCTCTACGAGCAGTACTTC. Its protein product is CASSQRETLYEQYF.